Shown below are 24 T cell receptor beta chains from a single sample sequenced in a study of T-cell reconstitution after alpha-beta-depleted transplantation in children. The library targeted TCRbeta and was prepared with unique molecular identifiers. Via MiXCR, TCRdb re-called the PCR reads, giving one row per CDR3 protein. The table records approximately 350,000 distinct CDR3 sequences, around a tenth of them present only once. The sequences come from PBMCs from the stem cell graft donor, collected from the stem cell graft. The receptors were gathered from a human donor who donated a stem cell graft to a child with acute lymphoblastic leukemia.

This clonotype was counted between two and nine times. The chain carries TRBV12-3 or TRBV12-4 and TRBJ2-1, with 10 bases fitting TRBD2. The CDR3 length is 19 residues. V lost 7 bases to trimming and J lost 0 bases; unmatched junction nucleotides: 15. CDR3 region: CASTPSGTSELSSYNEQFF. The CDR3 DNA reads TGTGCCAGCACCCCATCCGGGACTAGCGAATTAAGCTCCTACAATGAGCAGTTCTTC.

This clonotype was found a few times. This sequence joins TRBV4-1 and TRBJ2-7; D is possibly TRBD1 or TRBD2 (5 bases each). CDR1 MGHRA and CDR2 YSYEKL come from the germline V gene. Trimming shortened V by 6 bases and J by 6 bases, and 27 bases separated the two germline ends. This CDR3 comprises 17 residues. DNA of the CDR3: TGCGCCAGCAGTCTATACCGAACGGGACGAGCAAACGTCGAGCAGTACTTC. Its protein is CASSLYRTGRANVEQYF.

The rearrangement uses TRBV7-3 and TRBJ1-1; 8 bases map to TRBD1. V gave up 5 bases and J gave up 3 bases; unmatched junction bases: 5. The CDR3 has 14 amino acids. Per the germline V gene, CDR1 is SGHTA and CDR2 is FQGTGA. In DNA, the CDR3 is TGTGCCAGCAGCCCAGGGGGCTGGGACACTGAAGCTTTCTTT. It codes for CASSPGGWDTEAFF.

This clonotype appeared many times. The chain links TRBV20-1 to TRBJ1-2; D is uncertain. The CDR3 consists of 13 residues. In germline, CDR1 is DFQATT, CDR2 SNEGSKA (reference sequence). Trimming left V 0 bases short and J 3 bases short, with 8 bases between. CDR3 coding DNA: TGCAGTGCTAGAGATTCGGCGGACTATGGCTACACCTTC. It translates to CSARDSADYGYTF.

In its sample, this clonotype was seen a few times. The genes are TRBV6-2 or TRBV6-3 and TRBJ2-2; 7 nucleotides align to TRBD2. This CDR3 has 20 amino acids. V trimming: 6 bases; J trimming: 5 bases; junction bases outside the gene matches: 24. Germline CDR1 reads MNHEY; CDR2 reads SVGEGT. The CDR3 protein is CASRPPLDWGTTSGTGELFF. In nucleotides, the CDR3 is TGTGCCAGCAGACCTCCGCTCGATTGGGGGACTACCTCCGGTACCGGGGAGCTGTTTTTT.

Only a few counts were recorded for this clonotype. This chain links TRBV11-2 with TRBJ2-1; D gene uncertain. Per the germline V gene, CDR1 is SGHAT and CDR2 is FQNNGV. Trimming removed 5 bases at V and 8 bases at J, with 4 bases between. The CDR3 is 10 residues long. CDR3 amino acids: CASSLYEQFF. CDR3 DNA: TGTGCCAGCAGCCTCTATGAGCAGTTCTTC.

This clonotype was counted many times. The chain couples TRBV28 to TRBJ2-5, with D unresolved. The CDR3 sequence is 15 residues long. V shed 4 bases and J shed 4 bases, with 16 bases lying between them. Germline V CDR1 and CDR2: MDHEN, SYDVKM. The CDR3 coding sequence is TGTGCCAGCAGTTCCACTTGGATCGGTCGAGAGACCCAGTACTTC. This codes for CASSSTWIGRETQYF.

This clonotype showed up many times. The chain carries TRBV5-1 and TRBJ2-7; 7 nucleotides line up with TRBD2. V lost 7 bases, J lost 1 base, and 8 bases stayed unmatched. The CDR3 contains 14 residues. The germline V gene encodes CDR1 SGHRS and CDR2 YFSETQ. CDR3 in DNA: TGCGCCAGCGCAACCGTAGCGGGTTCCTACGAGCAGTACTTC. It translates to CASATVAGSYEQYF.

CDR3: CASESGTTNYGYTF. The CDR3 DNA sequence: TGTGCCAGCGAGTCCGGGACAACCAACTATGGCTACACCTTC. The gene calls are TRBV6-1 and TRBJ1-2, with a possible D match to TRBD1 (6 bases). CDR1 MNHNS and CDR2 SASEGT come from the germline V gene. Trimming cost V 8 bases and J 2 bases, with 15 bases left between them. The CDR3 spans 14 residues.

The V call is TRBV5-6, the J call TRBJ1-5, with TRBD1 matching over 9 bases. The V gene end was trimmed by 3 bases and the J gene end by 5 bases; junction bases not matched to a gene: 6. Germline V gives CDR1 SGHDT, CDR2 YYEEEE. The CDR3 is 15 residues long. The CDR3 here is CASSSSDRGDQPQHF. The CDR3 DNA sequence: TGTGCCAGCAGCTCCTCGGACAGGGGAGATCAGCCCCAGCATTTT.

V is TRBV9 and J is TRBJ1-4; TRBD1 might be the D (5 bases). V lost 1 base and J 4 bases, leaving 11 bases between the germline ends. The CDR3 runs 15 residues. Germline CDR1 is SGDLS and CDR2 is YYNGEE. The CDR3 DNA reads TGTGCCAGCAGCGTAACCGGGGGGGGTAATGAAAAACTGTTTTTT. Its protein is CASSVTGGGNEKLFF. Supplemented by reference TRBV9 and TRBJ1-4, the full variable domain reads DSGVTQTPKHLITATGQRVTLRCSPRSGDLSVYWYQQSLDQGLQFLIQYYNGEERAKGNILERFSAQQFPDLHSELNLSSLELGDSALYFCASSVTGGGNEKLFFGSGTQLSVL.

This clonotype has ten or more counts. The chain combines TRBV6-4 with TRBJ2-3, with no clear D. CDR1 is MRHNA, CDR2 SNTAGT, per germline. Trimming stripped 4 bases from V and 2 bases from J, with 10 bases between. The CDR3 sequence is 14 residues long. The CDR3 loop reads CASSVGSATDTQYF. CDR3 in DNA: TGTGCCAGCAGTGTGGGCAGCGCCACAGATACGCAGTATTTT.

This clonotype showed up just a few times. The rearrangement joins TRBV29-1 to TRBJ2-2; D gene unclear. Germline CDR1 is SQVTM and CDR2 is ANQGSEA. The V end lost 3 bases, the J end lost 5 bases, and 7 bases lay between the germline ends. This CDR3 region has 12 residues. This chain's CDR3 is CSVETGTGELFF. In nucleotides, the CDR3 is TGCAGCGTTGAGACTGGTACCGGGGAGCTGTTTTTT.

A few counts support this clonotype. The J gene is TRBJ1-5, the V gene TRBV28; possibly TRBD1 for D (5 bases). The V gene lost 6 bases and the J gene lost 3 bases, with 15 bases spanning the gap. This CDR3 region has 15 residues. In germline, CDR1 is MDHEN, CDR2 SYDVKM. The CDR3 region is CASSPVPGYNQPQHF. In nucleotides, the CDR3 is TGTGCCAGCAGCCCCGTCCCAGGGTACAATCAGCCCCAGCATTTT.

Comments on this clonotype: A much more abundant neighbour one base away suggests this may be a read error. The V call is TRBV12-3 or TRBV12-4, the J call TRBJ2-1, with 12 bases aligning to TRBD2. The junction had 6 bases not matched to a gene; V was cut back by 6 bases and J by 3 bases. This CDR3 is 16 amino acids long. The CDR3 sequence is CASRPTSGSFYNEQFF. CDR3 bases: TGTGCCAGCAGACCGACTAGCGGGAGCTTCTACAATGAGCAGTTCTTC.

This clonotype has at least ten counts. The CDR3 loop reads CASSAGGGLGGDTQYF. CDR3 in DNA: TGCGCCAGCAGCGCTGGAGGTGGGCTAGGAGGAGATACGCAGTATTTT. V usage is TRBV4-3 and J usage is TRBJ2-3, with D possibly TRBD2 on 5 matching bases. Germline CDR1 reads LGHNA; CDR2 reads YSLEER. V shed 5 bases and J shed 5 bases, with 20 bases lying between them. The CDR3 is 16 amino acids.

This clonotype came up many times. The rearrangement links TRBV30 to TRBJ2-1; 9 bases line up with TRBD2. The CDR3 runs 11 residues. Germline V gene data show CDR1 as GTSNPN and CDR2 as SVGIG (reference sequence). V lost 7 bases to trimming and J lost 9 bases; unmatched junction nucleotides: 4. The CDR3 sequence: CALGREGEQFF. CDR3 in DNA: TGTGCCTTAGGGCGGGAGGGTGAGCAGTTCTTC.

The rearrangement links TRBV5-1 to TRBJ1-1, with a weak D call TRBD1 (6 bases). The CDR3 has 17 residues. Germline V gives CDR1 SGHRS, CDR2 YFSETQ. Trimming cost V 3 bases and J 2 bases, with 20 bases left between them. This CDR3 reads CASSWPVGAVINTEAFF. The CDR3 region has the DNA TGCGCCAGCAGCTGGCCAGTGGGGGCGGTCATCAACACTGAAGCTTTCTTT. Supplemented by reference TRBV5-1 and TRBJ1-1, the full variable domain reads KAGVTQTPRYLIKTRGQQVTLSCSPISGHRSVSWYQQTPGQGLQFLFEYFSETQRNKGNFPGRFSGRQFSNSRSEMNVSTLELGDSALYLCASSWPVGAVINTEAFFGQGTRLTVV.

The V gene is TRBV6-5, the J gene TRBJ2-2, with 14 bases aligning to TRBD2. The CDR3 is 18 amino acids. J was trimmed by 2 bases and V by 2 bases; bases with no gene match: 4. Germline CDR1 MNHEY, CDR2 SVGAGI. The CDR3 protein is CASSYLGLAGENTGELFF. CDR3 in DNA: TGTGCCAGCAGTTACCTGGGACTAGCGGGAGAAAACACCGGGGAGCTGTTTTTT.

The chain couples TRBV18 to TRBJ2-7; weak D call: TRBD2 (6 bases). V was pared by 0 bases and J by 3 bases, with 15 bases between. CDR3 length: 16 amino acids. The germline CDR1 and CDR2 sequences are KGHSH and LQKENI. CDR3 loop: CASSPPNPGESYEQYF. CDR3 coding DNA: TGTGCCAGCTCACCACCTAATCCGGGAGAGAGCTACGAGCAGTACTTC.

The chain is built from TRBV20-1 and TRBJ2-1, with D tentatively TRBD2 (5 bases). Germline V CDR1 and CDR2: DFQATT, SNEGSKA (reference sequence). The CDR3 extends over 15 amino acids. Trimming took off 6 bases at V and 0 bases at J, with 15 bases between the two ends. CDR3 sequence reads: CSARALKTSYNEQFF. CDR3 coding DNA: TGCAGTGCGCGGGCACTAAAGACCTCCTACAATGAGCAGTTCTTC.

This chain links TRBV7-8 with TRBJ2-5; 7 positions agree with TRBD2. The CDR3 extends over 15 amino acids. Trimming at V came to 7 bases and at J to 4 bases, leaving 12 bases not matched to a gene. Germline CDR1 reads SGHVS; CDR2 reads FQNEAQ. In DNA form, the CDR3 reads TGTGCCAGCAACCCCTGGGAGGGGCAACGAGAGACCCAGTACTTC. Encoded protein: CASNPWEGQRETQYF.

This clonotype showed up just a few times. V and J are TRBV5-1 and TRBJ1-2, with 9 positions matching TRBD1. J gave up 6 bases and V 3 bases, and 6 bases lay outside the gene matches. Germline CDR1 and CDR2: SGHRS and YFSETQ. CDR3 length: 14 residues. CDR3 sequence: CASSSGQGKDGYTF. CDR3 DNA: TGCGCCAGCAGCTCGGGACAGGGAAAGGATGGCTACACCTTC.

The table lists this clonotype with a few counts. The chain employs TRBV20-1 and TRBJ2-7; D possibly matches TRBD1 or TRBD2 (5 bases each). Trimming cost V 6 bases and J 2 bases, with 14 bases left between them. CDR3 size: 13 residues. From germline, CDR1 is DFQATT and CDR2 SNEGSKA (reference sequence). The CDR3 region has the DNA TGCAGTGCCCGGAGGACAACCACCTACGAGCAGTACTTC. Amino acid sequence: CSARRTTTYEQYF.